Listed here are 16 T cell receptor beta chains from one sample, sequenced in a study of blood T cell repertoires in COVID-19. Assay used: immunoSEQ multiplex PCR; TCRdb lists only in-frame clones, some missing. The table has roughly 250,000 clones, around 89% seen once. The sequenced sample was peripheral blood. The origin of the receptors is a man aged 25-45 years with acute or convalescent COVID-19.

The CDR3 protein is CAWSLGLAGGQETQYF. The CDR3 DNA sequence: TGTGCCTGGAGCCTTGGACTAGCGGGAGGCCAAGAGACCCAGTACTTC. The chain has TRBV30 and TRBJ2-5; TRBD2 agrees at 14 bases. The V gene end was trimmed by 3 bases and the J gene end by 1 base; junction bases not matched to a gene: 4. The CDR3 sequence is 16 residues long. Germline V gives CDR1 GTSNPN, CDR2 SVGIG (reference sequence). The full variable domain, completed using reference TRBV30 and TRBJ2-5, is SQTIHQWPATLVQPVGSPLSLECTVEGTSNPNLYWYRQAAGRGLQLLFYSVGIGQISSEVPQNLSASRPQDRQFILSSKKLLLSDSGFYLCAWSLGLAGGQETQYFGPGTRLLVL.

The rearrangement uses TRBV4-2 and TRBJ1-4; no reliable D call. The germline CDR1 and CDR2 sequences are LGHNA and YNFKEQ. V lost 2 bases and J 5 bases, leaving 9 bases between the germline ends. This CDR3 has 14 amino acids. CDR3 loop: CASSQSQSNEKLFF. As DNA, the CDR3 is TGTGCCAGCAGCCAATCCCAGTCAAATGAAAAACTGTTTTTT.

This rearrangement joins TRBV7-2 to TRBJ2-7; 8 bases align to TRBD2. CDR1 and CDR2 from the germline V gene are SGHTA and FQGNSA. CDR3 length equals 15 residues. V shed 6 bases, J shed 4 bases, and the junction held 11 bases outside the gene matches. DNA for the CDR3: TGTGCCAGCAGTCTAACCGCGGGAGGTCGGTACGAGCAGTACTTC. Encoded protein: CASSLTAGGRYEQYF.

The chain joins TRBV7-9 to TRBJ2-7; possible D gene TRBD2, 5 bases. Trimming cost V 8 bases and J 5 bases, with 10 bases left between them. Germline V CDR1 and CDR2: SEHNR, FQNEAQ (reference sequence). The CDR3 totals 11 residues. CDR3 sequence: CASVRRNEQYF. As DNA, the CDR3 is TGTGCCAGCGTGAGGAGGAACGAGCAGTACTTC. The whole variable domain, remainder taken from reference TRBV7-9 and TRBJ2-7, is DTGVSQNPRHKITKRGQNVTFRCDPISEHNRLYWYRQTLGQGPEFLTYFQNEAQLEKSRLLSDRFSAERPKGSFSTLEIQRTEQGDSAMYLCASVRRNEQYFGPGTRLTVT.

The chain links TRBV28 to TRBJ2-1, with 7 bases that match TRBD2. Trimming at V came to 3 bases and at J to 8 bases, leaving 16 bases not matched to a gene. Germline values: CDR1 MDHEN, CDR2 SYDVKM. The length of the CDR3 is 17 residues. The CDR3 region has the DNA TGTGCCAGCAGTTTCTATCCCGTTTACGGCGGGAGCGATGAGCAGTTCTTC. Its translation is CASSFYPVYGGSDEQFF.

The rearrangement links TRBV6-5 to TRBJ2-7, with D perhaps matching TRBD1 (6 bases). Germline loops: CDR1 MNHEY, CDR2 SVGAGI. Between the trimmed V and J ends, which lost 4 bases and 0 bases, there was a span of 10 bases. The length of the CDR3 is 14 residues. The CDR3 sequence: CASSSPGHSYEQYF. CDR3 DNA sequence: TGTGCCAGCAGTTCACCGGGACACTCCTACGAGCAGTACTTC.

The rearrangement links TRBV29-1 to TRBJ2-7; the match to TRBD1 covers 7 bases. V dropped 6 bases and J dropped 5; count of bases not matched to a gene: 7. The germline CDR1 and CDR2 sequences are SQVTM and ANQGSEA. CDR3 size: 12 residues. The CDR3 sequence: CSVTGTGDEQYF. In DNA, the CDR3 is TGCAGCGTAACCGGCACAGGGGACGAGCAGTACTTC.

CDR3 sequence reads: CASSLAGKPEAFF. CDR3 in DNA: TGCGCCAGCAGCTTGGCAGGGAAGCCTGAAGCTTTCTTT. The rearrangement uses TRBV5-1 and TRBJ1-1; D possibly corresponds to TRBD1 (5 bases). The CDR3 is made up of 13 amino acids. V was shortened by 0 bases and J by 6 bases, with 9 bases between the two germline ends. Germline values: CDR1 SGHRS, CDR2 YFSETQ.

The J gene is TRBJ2-1, the V gene TRBV7-2, with 11 positions matching TRBD2. The germline V gene has CDR1 SGHTA and CDR2 FQGNSA. Trimming took 1 base from V and 10 from J; bases not matched to a gene: 6. CDR3 size: 15 residues. CDR3 sequence (DNA): TGTGCCAGCAGCTTAGGACGCGGGACTAGCGGAGAGCAGTTCTTC. Its protein is CASSLGRGTSGEQFF.

This sequence joins TRBV6-5 and TRBJ2-4; no firm D call. The CDR3 sequence is 15 residues long. Per germline, CDR1 MNHEY and CDR2 SVGAGI. Trimming stripped 4 bases from V and 0 bases from J, with 10 bases between. The CDR3 protein is CASSFKAIAKNIQYF. The CDR3 region has the DNA TGTGCCAGCAGTTTTAAAGCTATAGCCAAAAACATTCAGTACTTC.

The gene calls are TRBV27 and TRBJ2-3; D gene unclear. The CDR3 loop spans 13 amino acids. Germline CDR1 reads MNHEY; CDR2 reads SMNVEV (reference sequence). V gave up 4 bases and J gave up 1 base, with 6 bases separating them. In DNA, the CDR3 is TGTGCCAGCAGTTCCCAGGGCACAGATACGCAGTATTTT. The encoded protein is CASSSQGTDTQYF.

The chain has TRBV28 and TRBJ2-7; 10 bases line up with TRBD1. CDR1 is MDHEN, CDR2 SYDVKM, per germline. V gave up 5 bases and J gave up 6 bases; unmatched junction bases: 10. The CDR3 spans 15 residues. CDR3: CASSTSGTGDFEQYF. The CDR3 nucleotides are TGTGCCAGCAGTACCTCCGGGACAGGGGATTTCGAGCAGTACTTC.

The chain joins TRBV29-1 to TRBJ2-7, with a weak D call TRBD2 (5 bases). Deletions cut 2 bases from V and 7 bases from J, with 12 bases between. Germline V lookup: CDR1 SQVTM, CDR2 ANQGSEA. The CDR3 length is 12 residues. CDR3 nucleotides: TGCAGCGTTGAACCAAACTCGGGGGAGCAGTACTTC. Translation: CSVEPNSGEQYF.

The V and J genes are TRBV7-3 and TRBJ1-2; tentatively, D is TRBD1 (5 bases). The ends were cut back, 6 bases at V and 7 bases at J, with 15 bases in the middle. CDR3 length equals 13 residues. CDR1 SGHTA and CDR2 FQGTGA come from the germline V gene. The CDR3 bases are TGTGCCAGCAGGGGGGAGGGATACGGTGGCTACACCTTC. Translating gives CASRGEGYGGYTF.

The CDR3 protein is CASRETGLHYGYTF. CDR3 coding DNA: TGTGCCAGTAGGGAAACAGGTCTCCACTATGGCTACACCTTC. The gene calls are TRBV19 and TRBJ1-2, with a possible D match to TRBD1 (5 bases). The CDR3 extends over 14 amino acids. CDR1 and CDR2 (germline): LNHDA, SQIVND (reference sequence). The germline V and J ends were trimmed by 6 bases and 3 bases, with 14 bases remaining between them.

V is TRBV6-6 and J is TRBJ1-5; D might be TRBD1 (5 bases). The length of the CDR3 is 16 residues. The V and J ends lost 2 bases and 2 bases respectively, with 13 bases between them. Germline V gives CDR1 MNHNY, CDR2 SVGAGI (reference sequence). The CDR3, as DNA: TGTGCCAGCAGTTACGGTAGGGGTTTCGGCAATCAGCCCCAGCATTTT. Residues: CASSYGRGFGNQPQHF.